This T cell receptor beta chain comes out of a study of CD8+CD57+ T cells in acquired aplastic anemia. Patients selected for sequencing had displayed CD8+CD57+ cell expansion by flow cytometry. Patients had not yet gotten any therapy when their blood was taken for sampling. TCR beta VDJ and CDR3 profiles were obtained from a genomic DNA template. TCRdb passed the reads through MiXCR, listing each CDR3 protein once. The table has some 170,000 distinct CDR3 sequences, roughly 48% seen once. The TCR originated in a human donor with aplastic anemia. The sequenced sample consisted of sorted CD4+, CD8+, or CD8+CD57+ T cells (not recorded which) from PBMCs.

This chain's CDR3 is CATSRRDGYEQYF. The CDR3 nucleotides are TGTGCCACCAGCAGGCGGGACGGATACGAGCAGTACTTC. The chain joins TRBV15 to TRBJ2-7; D possibly corresponds to TRBD2 (6 bases). Germline loops: CDR1 LNHNV, CDR2 YYDKDF (reference sequence). V lost 3 bases, J lost 4 bases, and 10 bases lay in between. This CDR3 has 13 residues.